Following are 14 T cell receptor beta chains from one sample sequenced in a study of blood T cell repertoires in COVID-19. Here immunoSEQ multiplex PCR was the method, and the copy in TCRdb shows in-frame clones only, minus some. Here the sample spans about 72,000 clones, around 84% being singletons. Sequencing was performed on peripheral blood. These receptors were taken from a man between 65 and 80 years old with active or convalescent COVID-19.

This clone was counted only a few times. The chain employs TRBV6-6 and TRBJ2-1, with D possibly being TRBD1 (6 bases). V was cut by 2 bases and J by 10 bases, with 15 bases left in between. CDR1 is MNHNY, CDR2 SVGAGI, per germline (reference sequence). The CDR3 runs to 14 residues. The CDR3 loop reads CASSYQDSRKEQFF. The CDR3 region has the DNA TGTGCCAGCAGTTACCAGGACAGTCGCAAGGAGCAGTTCTTC.

This CDR3 is CATGGEGLTDTQYF. CDR3 sequence (DNA): TGTGCCACGGGGGGGGAGGGCCTCACAGATACGCAGTATTTT. This chain connects TRBV30 to TRBJ2-3; 8 nucleotides line up with TRBD2. V dropped 8 bases and J dropped 2; count of bases not matched to a gene: 9. The CDR3 has 14 residues. Germline lookup yields CDR1 GTSNPN and CDR2 SVGIG (reference sequence).

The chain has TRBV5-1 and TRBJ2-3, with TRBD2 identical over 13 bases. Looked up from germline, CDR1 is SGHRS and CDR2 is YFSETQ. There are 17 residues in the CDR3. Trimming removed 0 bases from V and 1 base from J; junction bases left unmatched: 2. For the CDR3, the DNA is TGCGCCAGCAGCTTGGACGGGACTAGCGGGGGCACAGATACGCAGTATTTT. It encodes CASSLDGTSGGTDTQYF.

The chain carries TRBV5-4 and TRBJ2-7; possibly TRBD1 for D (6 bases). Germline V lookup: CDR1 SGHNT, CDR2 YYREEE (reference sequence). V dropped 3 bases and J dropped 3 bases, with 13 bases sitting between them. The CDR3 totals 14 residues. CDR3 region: CASSSQGSGYEQYF. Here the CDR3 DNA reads TGTGCCAGCAGCTCCCAGGGGTCTGGCTACGAGCAGTACTTC.

Written as DNA, the CDR3 is TGTGCCAGCAGCTCCACAGGACAGAACAATCAGCCCCAGCATTTT. Its translation: CASSSTGQNNQPQHF. The chain is built from TRBV6-2 or TRBV6-3 and TRBJ1-5, with D possibly matching TRBD1 (6 bases). The germline gives CDR1 MNHEY, CDR2 SVGEGT. The CDR3 runs 15 residues. Trimming left V 6 bases short and J 3 bases short, with 15 bases between.

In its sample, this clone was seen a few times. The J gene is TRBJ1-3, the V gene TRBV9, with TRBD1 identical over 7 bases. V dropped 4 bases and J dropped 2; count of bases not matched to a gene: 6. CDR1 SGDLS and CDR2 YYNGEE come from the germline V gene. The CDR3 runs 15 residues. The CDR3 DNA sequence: TGTGCCAGCAGCCCCCTTGACAGGGCTGGAAACACCATATATTTT. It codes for CASSPLDRAGNTIYF.

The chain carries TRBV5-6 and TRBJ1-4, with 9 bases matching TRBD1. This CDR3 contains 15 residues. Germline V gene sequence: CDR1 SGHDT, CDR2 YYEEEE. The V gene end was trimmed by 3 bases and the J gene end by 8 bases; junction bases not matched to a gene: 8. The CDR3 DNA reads TGTGCCAGCAGCTCCTTCGGGACAGGGAACGAAAAACTGTTTTTT. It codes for CASSSFGTGNEKLFF.

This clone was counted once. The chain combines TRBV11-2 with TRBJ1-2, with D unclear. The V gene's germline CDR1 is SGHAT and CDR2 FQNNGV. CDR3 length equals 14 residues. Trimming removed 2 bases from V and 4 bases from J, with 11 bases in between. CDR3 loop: CASSLRGGLYGYTF. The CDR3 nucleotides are TGTGCCAGCAGCTTACGCGGAGGCCTCTATGGCTACACCTTC.

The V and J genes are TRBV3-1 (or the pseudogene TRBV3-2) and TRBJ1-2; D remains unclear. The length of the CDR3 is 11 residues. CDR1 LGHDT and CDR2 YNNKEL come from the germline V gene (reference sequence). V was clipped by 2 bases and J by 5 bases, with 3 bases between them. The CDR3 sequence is CASSQQYGYTF. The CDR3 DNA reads TGTGCCAGCAGCCAACAGTATGGCTACACCTTC.

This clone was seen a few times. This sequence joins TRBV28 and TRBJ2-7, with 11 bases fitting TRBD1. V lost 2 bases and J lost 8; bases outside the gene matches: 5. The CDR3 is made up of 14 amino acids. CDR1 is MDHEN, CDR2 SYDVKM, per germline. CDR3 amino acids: CASSLGTGGIQQYF. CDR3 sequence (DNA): TGTGCCAGCAGTTTAGGGACAGGGGGAATTCAGCAGTACTTC.

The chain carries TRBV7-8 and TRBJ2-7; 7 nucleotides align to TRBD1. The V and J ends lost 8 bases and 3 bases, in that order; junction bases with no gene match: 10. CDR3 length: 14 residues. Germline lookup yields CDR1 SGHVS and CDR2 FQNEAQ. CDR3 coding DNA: TGTGCCAGCGGGGACAGTCTCTTATTCTACGAGCAGTACTTC. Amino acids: CASGDSLLFYEQYF.

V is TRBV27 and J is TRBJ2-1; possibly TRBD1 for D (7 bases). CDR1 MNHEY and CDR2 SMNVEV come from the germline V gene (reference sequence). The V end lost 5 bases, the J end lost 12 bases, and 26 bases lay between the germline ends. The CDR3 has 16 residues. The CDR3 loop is CASSPLTGRTIGGQFF. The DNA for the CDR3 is TGTGCCAGCAGTCCTTTGACAGGGCGGACTATTGGGGGGCAGTTCTTC.

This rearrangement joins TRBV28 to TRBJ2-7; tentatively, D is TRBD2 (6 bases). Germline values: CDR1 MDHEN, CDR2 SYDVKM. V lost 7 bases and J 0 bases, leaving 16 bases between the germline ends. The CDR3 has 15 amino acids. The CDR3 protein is CASIPSGLASYEQYF. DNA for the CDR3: TGTGCCAGCATCCCTTCGGGACTTGCCTCCTACGAGCAGTACTTC.

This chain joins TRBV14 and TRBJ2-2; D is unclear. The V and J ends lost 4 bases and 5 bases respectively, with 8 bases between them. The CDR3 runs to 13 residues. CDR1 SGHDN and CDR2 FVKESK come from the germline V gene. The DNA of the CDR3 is TGTGCCAGCAGCCGTACTCGTACCGGGGAGCTGTTTTTT. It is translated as CASSRTRTGELFF.